Listed here are 28 T cell receptor beta chains from one sample, sequenced in a study of type 1 regulatory T cells. TCRdb fed the reads into MiXCR, producing one record per CDR3 protein. The sample holds some 89,000 distinct CDR3 sequences, less than 40% seen once. The specimen was CD4+ T cells, either the whole sample or a sorted fraction (not recorded which). These receptors were taken from a human donor in good health.

The chain links TRBV2 to TRBJ2-1; 11 positions match TRBD2. In germline, CDR1 is SNHLY, CDR2 FYNNEI. CDR3 length: 15 residues. With 6 bases clipped from V and 7 bases from J, the junction kept 8 bases outside the gene matches. CDR3 protein: CASSQLAGVPNEQFF. The CDR3 DNA reads TGTGCCAGCAGCCAACTAGCGGGAGTTCCGAATGAGCAGTTCTTC.

This chain uses TRBV10-3 with TRBJ2-7; D is possibly TRBD1 or TRBD2 (5 bases each). The germline gives CDR1 ENHRY, CDR2 SYGVKD. The CDR3 consists of 12 residues. Trimming shortened V by 10 bases and J by 5 bases, and 15 bases separated the two germline ends. The CDR3 DNA reads TGTGCCACAAGCCCCCGAGGGGACGAGCAGTACTTC. Protein product: CATSPRGDEQYF.

This sequence joins TRBV5-1 and TRBJ1-2; D is perhaps TRBD1 (5 bases). Germline V CDR1 and CDR2: SGHRS, YFSETQ. Trimming took off 4 bases at V and 1 base at J, with 11 bases between the two ends. This CDR3 comprises 14 residues. CDR3 nucleotide sequence: TGCGCCAGCAGCCCGCGTGGGGGTAACTATGGCTACACCTTC. This codes for CASSPRGGNYGYTF. The full variable domain, in which reference TRBV5-1 and TRBJ1-2 provide the parts outside the CDR3, is KAGVTQTPRYLIKTRGQQVTLSCSPISGHRSVSWYQQTPGQGLQFLFEYFSETQRNKGNFPGRFSGRQFSNSRSEMNVSTLELGDSALYLCASSPRGGNYGYTFGSGTRLTVV.

This clonotype is termed medium-sized. The rearrangement links TRBV7-2 to TRBJ2-2; unclear D gene. Germline V gene data show CDR1 as SGHTA and CDR2 as FQGNSA. This CDR3 is built from 12 residues. V was trimmed by 4 bases and J by 3 bases, leaving 3 bases between them. CDR3 sequence: CASSSDTGELFF. CDR3 DNA: TGTGCCAGCAGCTCCGACACCGGGGAGCTGTTTTTT.

The chain has TRBV7-3 and TRBJ2-1; 9 nucleotides agree with TRBD2. This CDR3 region has 15 residues. The germline V gene has CDR1 SGHTA and CDR2 FQGTGA. J lost 6 bases, V lost 4 bases, and 7 bases had no gene match. The CDR3 nucleotides are TGTGCCAGCAGCTACCAAGCGGGAGGACGCAATGAGCAGTTCTTC. This sequence encodes CASSYQAGGRNEQFF.

The sample holds a few counts of this clonotype. The chain uses TRBV7-6 and TRBJ2-3, with D unclear. The CDR3 consists of 12 residues. CDR1 and CDR2 from the germline V gene are SGHVS and FNYEAQ. Trimming took off 1 base at V and 11 bases at J, with 10 bases between the two ends. The CDR3 region is CASSLGGSVQYF. CDR3 sequence (DNA): TGTGCCAGCAGCTTAGGTGGTTCGGTGCAGTATTTT.

Note on this clonotype: One end of the junction is discordant with germline, which a read error may explain. The chain uses TRBV29-1 and TRBJ2-1; D is tentatively TRBD1 or TRBD2 (5 bases each). The CDR3 is made up of 11 amino acids. Germline values: CDR1 SQVTM, CDR2 ANQGSEA. CDR3 DNA: TGCAGCGTTGGGGGGTACAATGAGCAGTTTTTC. This sequence encodes CSVGGYNEQFF.

This clonotype was found a few times. This chain connects TRBV7-2 to TRBJ2-7; 7 bases are shared with TRBD2. The V and J ends lost 0 bases and 4 bases, in that order; junction bases with no gene match: 3. This CDR3 contains 14 residues. Germline-derived CDR1 and CDR2 are SGHTA and FQGNSA. The CDR3 bases are TGTGCCAGCAGCTTAGCGGCGGGAGATTACGAGCAGTACTTC. It encodes CASSLAAGDYEQYF.

This clonotype came up a few times. CDR3 sequence (DNA): TGCGCCAGCAGCTTGGTGGCTAGCGGGACCGCCGGGGAGCTGTTTTTT. This translates into CASSLVASGTAGELFF. The chain carries TRBV5-1 and TRBJ2-2; 9 positions match TRBD2. Germline loops: CDR1 SGHRS, CDR2 YFSETQ. Germline trimming cut 0 bases from V and 6 bases from J; bases unmatched to any gene: 6. The CDR3 is 16 residues long.

This clonotype has a single count. A much larger clone is a single base away; this may be a read error. This chain connects TRBV6-4 to TRBJ2-2; 11 nucleotides line up with TRBD2. The CDR3 has 16 amino acids. Germline V gene lookup returns CDR1 MRHNA and CDR2 SNTAGT. DNA for the CDR3: TGTGTCAGCAGCGTACTAGCGGGAGCCGACACCGGGGAGCTGTTTTTT. Its translation: CVSSVLAGADTGELFF.

This sequence joins TRBV7-2 and TRBJ2-7; D is uncertain. Looked up from germline, CDR1 is SGHTA and CDR2 is FQGNSA. V lost 1 base to trimming and J lost 0 bases, with 7 bases between them. The CDR3 contains 14 residues. The CDR3 nucleotides are TGTGCCAGCAGCTTAGGGATTAGCTCCTACGAGCAGTACTTC. This encodes CASSLGISSYEQYF.

This clonotype was detected only once. This chain links TRBV20-1 with TRBJ2-1; 7 bases match TRBD2. The junction had 12 bases not matched to a gene; V was cut back by 3 bases and J by 1 base. In germline, CDR1 is DFQATT, CDR2 SNEGSKA (reference sequence). CDR3 length: 17 residues. CDR3 protein: CSASALGGRNSYNEQFF. As DNA, the CDR3 is TGCAGTGCTAGCGCCCTGGGGGGGAGGAATTCCTACAATGAGCAGTTCTTC.

This clonotype was observed a handful of times. The J gene is TRBJ1-5, the V gene TRBV30, with TRBD1 as a possible D gene (5 bases). The CDR3 is 13 residues long. The germline V gene encodes CDR1 GTSNPN and CDR2 SVGIG (reference sequence). The V gene lost 2 bases and the J gene lost 4 bases, with 9 bases spanning the gap. The chain's CDR3 is CAWSSRENQPQHF. Written as DNA, the CDR3 is TGTGCCTGGAGTAGCAGGGAGAATCAGCCCCAGCATTTT.

This chain uses TRBV5-4 with TRBJ1-1; D is undetermined. V was trimmed by 6 bases and J by 8 bases, leaving 11 bases between them. CDR3 size: 11 residues. Germline V CDR1 and CDR2: SGHNT, YYREEE (reference sequence). CDR3 sequence reads: CASMSGREAFF. CDR3 sequence (DNA): TGTGCCAGCATGTCCGGACGGGAAGCTTTCTTT.

This sequence joins TRBV20-1 and TRBJ2-7; maybe TRBD2 (5 bases). V was shortened by 0 bases and J by 3 bases, with 9 bases between the two germline ends. Germline V gene sequence: CDR1 DFQATT, CDR2 SNEGSKA (reference sequence). The CDR3 spans 13 residues. Written as DNA, the CDR3 is TGCAGTGCTAGAGAGGCGAGCGGCTACGAGCAGTACTTC. Encoded protein: CSAREASGYEQYF.

This clonotype was counted only a few times. The rearrangement joins TRBV28 to TRBJ1-5; D unclear. Germline V gives CDR1 MDHEN, CDR2 SYDVKM. V was cut by 0 bases and J by 1 base, with 10 bases left in between. The CDR3 totals 16 residues. CDR3 bases: TGTGCCAGCAGTTTATGGGGGATGGTGAGCAATCAGCCCCAGCATTTT. Translated: CASSLWGMVSNQPQHF. The complete variable domain, with remaining parts taken from reference TRBV28 and TRBJ1-5, reads DVKVTQSSRYLVKRTGEKVFLECVQDMDHENMFWYRQDPGLGLRLIYFSYDVKMKEKGDIPEGYSVSREKKERFSLILESASTNQTSMYLCASSLWGMVSNQPQHFGDGTRLSIL.

The chain combines TRBV11-3 with TRBJ2-1; the D gene is possibly TRBD2 (6 bases). Trimming removed 4 bases from V and 6 bases from J, with 10 bases in between. CDR1 and CDR2 from the germline V gene are SGHNT and YENEEA. This CDR3 region has 13 residues. The CDR3 protein is CASSSPSANEQFF. CDR3 coding DNA: TGTGCCAGCAGCTCCCCTAGCGCCAATGAGCAGTTCTTC. Combining the CDR3 with reference TRBV11-3 and TRBJ2-1 gives the whole variable domain EAGVVQSPRYKIIEKKQPVAFWCNPISGHNTLYWYLQNLGQGPELLIRYENEEAVDDSQLPKDRFSAERLKGVDSTLKIQPAELGDSAVYLCASSSPSANEQFFGPGTRLTVL.

The rearrangement links TRBV7-2 to TRBJ1-1, with D possibly being TRBD1 (6 bases). Germline V gene lookup returns CDR1 SGHTA and CDR2 FQGNSA. There are 14 residues in the CDR3. Trimming shortened V by 2 bases and J by 3 bases, and 10 bases separated the two germline ends. The CDR3 DNA follows: TGTGCCAGCAGCTTACAGGGGCTGGACACTGAAGCTTTCTTT. This codes for CASSLQGLDTEAFF.

This clonotype occurred once. The chain carries TRBV18 and TRBJ2-7; D may be TRBD2 (5 bases). The ends were cut back, 2 bases at V and 7 bases at J, with 12 bases in the middle. CDR1 and CDR2 from the germline V gene are KGHSH and LQKENI. The CDR3 length is 13 residues. The CDR3 sequence is CASSPDEGREQYF. The CDR3 nucleotides are TGTGCCAGCTCACCAGATGAGGGCCGTGAGCAGTACTTC.

The chain joins TRBV7-9 to TRBJ2-1; 7 bases line up with TRBD1. This CDR3 contains 15 residues. The V and J ends lost 3 bases and 7 bases, in that order; junction bases with no gene match: 9. CDR1 is SEHNR, CDR2 FQNEAQ, per germline (reference sequence). The CDR3 DNA reads TGTGCCAGCAGCTTCGAGAGACAGGGCATTAATGAGCAGTTCTTC. Translation: CASSFERQGINEQFF.

The chain recombines TRBV5-1 with TRBJ2-2; the D gene could be TRBD1 or TRBD2 (5 bases each). Trimming shortened V by 4 bases and J by 3 bases, and 10 bases separated the two germline ends. CDR3 length: 14 amino acids. From germline, CDR1 is SGHRS and CDR2 YFSETQ. CDR3 loop: CASSGGADTGELFF. CDR3 sequence (DNA): TGCGCCAGCAGCGGGGGAGCCGACACCGGGGAGCTGTTTTTT.

The V call is TRBV18, the J call TRBJ1-1, with a tentative D call TRBD1 (5 bases). The CDR3 has 14 residues. Germline loops: CDR1 KGHSH, CDR2 LQKENI. Trimming pared 2 bases from V and 4 bases from J, leaving 11 bases between. The CDR3, as DNA: TGTGCCAGCTCACCAGGGGGGGTGGGCACTGAAGCTTTCTTT. Encoded protein: CASSPGGVGTEAFF.

This chain uses TRBV7-8 with TRBJ2-7; either TRBD1 or TRBD2 may supply D (5 bases each). V was trimmed by 5 bases and J by 3 bases, leaving 14 bases between them. The germline V gene encodes CDR1 SGHVS and CDR2 FQNEAQ. This CDR3 comprises 14 residues. The CDR3 DNA is TGTGCCAGCAGCCCACGTGGGGGAAGCTACGAGCAGTACTTC. Protein: CASSPRGGSYEQYF.

V gene TRBV2 combines with J gene TRBJ2-3, with D perhaps TRBD2 (6 bases). The germline V and J ends were trimmed by 6 bases and 11 bases, with 18 bases remaining between them. The CDR3 length is 13 residues. The germline gives CDR1 SNHLY, CDR2 FYNNEI. The CDR3 loop reads CASSSGEVSKQYF. The DNA for the CDR3 is TGTGCCAGCAGCTCTGGGGAGGTATCTAAGCAGTATTTT.

The rearrangement joins TRBV20-1 to TRBJ1-2; TRBD1 is a possible D gene (5 bases). The CDR3 length is 11 residues. Germline CDR1 reads DFQATT; CDR2 reads SNEGSKA (reference sequence). Trimming removed 3 bases at V and 8 bases at J, with 10 bases between. In DNA, the CDR3 is TGCAGTGCTAGTACGGGGGAGGGCTACACCTTC. Translating gives CSASTGEGYTF.

This chain connects TRBV15 to TRBJ2-7, with 10 bases aligning to TRBD2. The germline V gene has CDR1 LNHNV and CDR2 YYDKDF (reference sequence). V gave up 0 bases and J gave up 6 bases; unmatched junction bases: 8. This CDR3 is built from 16 residues. CDR3 in amino acids: CATSRDPLAGLSEQYF. In nucleotides, the CDR3 is TGTGCCACCAGCAGAGATCCACTAGCGGGATTATCCGAGCAGTACTTC.

The gene calls are TRBV7-7 and TRBJ2-5; 7 positions agree with TRBD1. With V trimmed by 1 base and J by 1 base, 0 bases remained unmatched. CDR3 length equals 14 residues. Germline V gene data show CDR1 as SSHAT and CDR2 as FNYEAQ (reference sequence). The CDR3 loop is CASSLEGAQETQYF. For the CDR3, the DNA is TGTGCCAGCAGCTTAGAGGGGGCCCAAGAGACCCAGTACTTC.

V gene TRBV18 combines with J gene TRBJ2-2; 11 bases fit TRBD2. J was trimmed by 7 bases and V by 0 bases; bases with no gene match: 19. The CDR3 covers 21 residues. The germline V gene encodes CDR1 KGHSH and CDR2 LQKENI. This CDR3 is CASSPPLLTGLSGLADGELFF. CDR3 in DNA: TGTGCCAGCTCACCACCTCTTCTCACGGGACTGTCGGGACTAGCGGACGGGGAGCTGTTTTTT.